What follows are 16 T cell receptor beta chains derived from one specimen sequenced in a study of shared clonotypes between healthy human individuals. The naive CD8 subset, CD45RO-negative cells positively selected for CCR7, excluded terminally differentiated effector memory CD45RA+ cells. This table comes from immunoSEQ multiplex PCR, and its TCRdb copy is limited to in-frame clones, with some not included. The table records about 2.2 million clones, 93% of them present only once. Sequencing was carried out using naive CD8+ T cells from PBMCs. Receptor source: a man aged 18 to 29 in good health. Some clones in this sample may be carry-over from other donors' samples.

The J gene is TRBJ2-7, the V gene TRBV27, with 8 bases lining up with TRBD1. The CDR3 contains 13 residues. V dropped 8 bases and J dropped 5; count of bases not matched to a gene: 8. Germline V CDR1 and CDR2: MNHEY, SMNVEV (reference sequence). The CDR3 loop reads CASGWTGSNEQYF. In DNA, the CDR3 is TGTGCCAGCGGCTGGACAGGGAGCAACGAGCAGTACTTC.

The J gene is TRBJ2-1, the V gene TRBV7-9; TRBD2 agrees at 11 bases. The germline V gene has CDR1 SEHNR and CDR2 FQNEAQ (reference sequence). The CDR3 has 16 residues. V shed 4 bases and J 8 bases; nucleotides not matched to a gene: 10. CDR3 DNA: TGTGCCAGCAGCTCCGAACGACTAGCGGGAAGGTATGAGCAGTTCTTC. Protein: CASSSERLAGRYEQFF.

The rearrangement joins TRBV4-1 to TRBJ2-3; D might be TRBD1 or TRBD2, each matching 5 bases. Per germline, CDR1 MGHRA and CDR2 YSYEKL. Between the trimmed V and J ends, which lost 1 base and 5 bases, there was a span of 7 bases. This CDR3 region has 13 residues. The CDR3 DNA reads as TGCGCCAGCAGCCAAGTGGGGGTAGATACGCAGTATTTT. Protein sequence: CASSQVGVDTQYF.

The chain links TRBV9 to TRBJ1-1; a possible D gene is TRBD1 (6 bases). Trimming shortened V by 6 bases and J by 3 bases, and 12 bases separated the two germline ends. The CDR3 has 13 amino acids. Germline CDR1 SGDLS, CDR2 YYNGEE. As DNA, the CDR3 is TGTGCCAGCACCCGGGGGACATACACTGAAGCTTTCTTT. It yields the protein CASTRGTYTEAFF. Full variable domain (outside the CDR3, taken from reference TRBV9 and TRBJ1-1): DSGVTQTPKHLITATGQRVTLRCSPRSGDLSVYWYQQSLDQGLQFLIQYYNGEERAKGNILERFSAQQFPDLHSELNLSSLELGDSALYFCASTRGTYTEAFFGQGTRLTVV.

The chain has TRBV15 and TRBJ2-4; D possibly corresponds to TRBD2 (6 bases). Germline CDR1 and CDR2: LNHNV and YYDKDF (reference sequence). V gave up 1 base and J gave up 7 bases, with 14 bases separating them. The CDR3 is made up of 15 amino acids. CDR3 DNA sequence: TGTGCCACCAGCAGAGCGGGCGGGATGACGAACATTCAGTACTTC. Amino acids: CATSRAGGMTNIQYF. Variable domain in full (rest from reference TRBV15 and TRBJ2-4): DAMVIQNPRYQVTQFGKPVTLSCSQTLNHNVMYWYQQKSSQAPKLLFHYYDKDFNNEADTPDNFQSRRPNTSFCFLDIRSPGLGDTAMYLCATSRAGGMTNIQYFGAGTRLSVL.

This clone was seen only once. This chain connects TRBV7-3 to TRBJ2-7; D not certain. The germline V gene has CDR1 SGHTA and CDR2 FQGTGA. Deletions cut 4 bases from V and 4 bases from J, with 11 bases between. The CDR3 spans 13 residues. The CDR3 reads CASSSGPEYEQYF. As DNA, the CDR3 is TGTGCCAGCAGCTCCGGGCCGGAGTACGAGCAGTACTTC.

In its sample, this clone was seen a few times. At one of its ends the junction is not consistent with the germline gene, which may arise from a read error. This chain connects TRBV28 to TRBJ2-7; 7 nucleotides align to TRBD2. Looked up from germline, CDR1 is MDHEN and CDR2 is SYDVKM. CDR3 length equals 11 residues. CDR3 nucleotide sequence: TGTGCCAGCAGGGGGGGGAACGACTGGGAGTTC. Protein product: CASRGGNDWEF.

Here the CDR3 DNA reads TGCGCCAGCCGACTAGCGGGAGGGCCTATCTACGAGCAGTACTTC. Amino acids: CASRLAGGPIYEQYF. The genes are TRBV5-1 and TRBJ2-7; 14 bases align to TRBD2. Unmatched junction bases numbered 6, after V lost 7 bases and J lost 3 bases. There are 15 residues in the CDR3. In germline, CDR1 is SGHRS, CDR2 YFSETQ.

The chain uses TRBV19 and TRBJ2-7; 8 nucleotides align to TRBD1. Unmatched junction bases numbered 3, after V lost 8 bases and J lost 0 bases. This CDR3 contains 13 residues. Per the germline V gene, CDR1 is LNHDA and CDR2 is SQIVND (reference sequence). Written as DNA, the CDR3 is TGTGCCAGTTGGGACAGGAGCTCCTACGAGCAGTACTTC. As protein: CASWDRSSYEQYF.

V is TRBV6-1 and J is TRBJ1-4; weak D call: TRBD1 (5 bases). The CDR3 runs to 12 residues. Germline CDR1 and CDR2: MNHNS and SASEGT. The CDR3 region is CASRQGGEKLFF. The CDR3 DNA reads TGTGCAAGTAGGCAGGGAGGGGAAAAACTGTTTTTT.

The chain combines TRBV7-9 with TRBJ2-3; D is perhaps TRBD1 or TRBD2 (5 bases each). The CDR3 is 12 residues long. Germline CDR1 is SEHNR and CDR2 is FQNEAQ (reference sequence). Trimming took 5 bases from V and 10 from J, leaving 13 bases between them. CDR3 DNA: TGTGCCAGCAGCCCAACCGGGGCCTCGCAGTATTTT. As protein: CASSPTGASQYF.

The chain carries TRBV11-2 and TRBJ1-2; 8 bases line up with TRBD1. Germline V gene lookup returns CDR1 SGHAT and CDR2 FQNNGV. The V and J ends lost 4 bases and 2 bases, in that order; junction bases with no gene match: 9. This CDR3 has 16 residues. CDR3 sequence: CASSYPRTGQNYGYTF. DNA for the CDR3: TGTGCCAGCAGCTATCCGAGGACAGGGCAGAACTATGGCTACACCTTC.

The chain carries TRBV11-3 and TRBJ1-2; tentative D call: TRBD1 (6 bases). This CDR3 comprises 20 residues. With 0 bases removed from V and 2 bases from J, the gap between germline ends came to 25 bases. Per the germline V gene, CDR1 is SGHNT and CDR2 is YENEEA. As DNA, the CDR3 is TGTGCCAGCAGCTTAGAGGGAGGGATGGGGGCGCGGGGTGACAACTATGGCTACACCTTC. Translating gives CASSLEGGMGARGDNYGYTF.

The chain has TRBV11-2 and TRBJ2-7; D may be TRBD2 (6 bases). This CDR3 spans 15 amino acids. V shed 7 bases and J shed 5 bases, with 21 bases lying between them. Germline assignment: CDR1 SGHAT and CDR2 FQNNGV. The CDR3 protein is CASTPIREKRDEQYF. The CDR3 nucleotides are TGTGCCAGCACCCCGATTCGGGAGAAACGGGACGAGCAGTACTTC.

Notes on this clone: Other DNA sequences within the sample encode an identical CDR3. The chain links TRBV9 to TRBJ2-7, with 7 bases identical to TRBD1. CDR1 and CDR2 from the germline V gene are SGDLS and YYNGEE. The V and J ends lost 3 bases and 5 bases, in that order; junction bases with no gene match: 5. The CDR3 spans 13 residues. CDR3 coding DNA: TGTGCCAGCAGCGCTGACAGGGACCACGAGCAGTACTTC. Its translation: CASSADRDHEQYF.

The chain employs TRBV11-2 and TRBJ2-1; maybe TRBD1 (6 bases). The germline gives CDR1 SGHAT, CDR2 FQNNGV. V lost 5 bases, J lost 3 bases, and 23 bases lay in between. The CDR3 runs 18 residues. CDR3 loop: CASSRSGRGHTFYNEQFF. The DNA of the CDR3 is TGTGCCAGCAGCCGCTCGGGTAGGGGACACACGTTCTACAATGAGCAGTTCTTC.